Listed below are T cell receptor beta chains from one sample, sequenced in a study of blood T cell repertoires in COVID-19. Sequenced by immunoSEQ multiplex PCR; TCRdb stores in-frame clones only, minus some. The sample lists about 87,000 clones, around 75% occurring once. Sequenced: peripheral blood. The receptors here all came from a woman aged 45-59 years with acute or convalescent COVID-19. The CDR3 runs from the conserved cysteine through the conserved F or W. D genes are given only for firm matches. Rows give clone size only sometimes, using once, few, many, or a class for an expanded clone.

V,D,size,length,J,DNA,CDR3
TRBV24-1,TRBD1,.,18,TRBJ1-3,TGTGCCACCAGTGATTTCAAGGGACAGGGGGTTTCTGGAAACACCATATATTTT,CATSDFKGQGVSGNTIYF
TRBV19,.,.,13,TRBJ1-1,TGTGCCAGTAGTATCCAGGCAGGCTTTGAAGCTTTCTTT,CASSIQAGFEAFF
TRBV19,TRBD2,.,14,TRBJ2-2,TGTGCCAGCGAACCGGGACTAAAGTGGGGGGAGCTGTTTTTT,CASEPGLKWGELFF
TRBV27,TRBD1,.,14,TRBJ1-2,TGTGCCAGCAGCCTGACAGGGGATAACTATGGCTACACCTTC,CASSLTGDNYGYTF
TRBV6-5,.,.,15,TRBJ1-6,TGTGCCAGCAGTTTGACTCGGCCCGAAAATTCACCCCTCCACTTT,CASSLTRPENSPLHF
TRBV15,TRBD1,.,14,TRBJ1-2,TGTGCCACCAGCAGAGAAAGGACAGGGTACGGCTACACCTTC,CATSRERTGYGYTF
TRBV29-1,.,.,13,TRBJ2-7,TGCAGCGTTGGCAGGGTGGGCTCCTACGAGCAGTACTTC,CSVGRVGSYEQYF
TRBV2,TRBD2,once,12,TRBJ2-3,TGTGCCAGCAGAGCGGGAGCGGATACGCAGTATTTT,CASRAGADTQYF
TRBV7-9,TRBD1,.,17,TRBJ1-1,TGTGCCAGCAGCTTAGGTGGGACAGGGGTTTACGACACTGAAGCTTTCTTT,CASSLGGTGVYDTEAFF
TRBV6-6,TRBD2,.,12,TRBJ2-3,TGTGCCAGCAGCCTCGGACTAGGTACGCAGTATTTT,CASSLGLGTQYF
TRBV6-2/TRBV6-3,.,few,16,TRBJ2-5,TGTGCCAGCAGTTACCCCCCTACCGGGACTGAAGAGACCCAGTACTTC,CASSYPPTGTEETQYF
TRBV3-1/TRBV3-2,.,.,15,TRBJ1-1,TGTGCCAGCAGCCAGGTTGCCCTACGAGTCACTGAAGCTTTCTTT,CASSQVALRVTEAFF
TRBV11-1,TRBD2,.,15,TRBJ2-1,TGTGCCAGCAGCTCGGGAGGGGGTCTAAGCAATGAGCAGTTCTTC,CASSSGGGLSNEQFF
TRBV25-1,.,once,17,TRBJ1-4,TGTGCCAGCAGTGACGGTGGGGGCAGGAAAGCTAATGAAAAACTGTTTTTT,CASSDGGGRKANEKLFF
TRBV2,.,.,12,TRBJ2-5,TGTGCCAGCAGTGAACAGCGAGAGACCCAGTACTTC,CASSEQRETQYF
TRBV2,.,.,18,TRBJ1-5,TGTGCCAGCAGTGAAACCGGGATGGCAGGATCCAGGAATCAGCCCCAGCATTTT,CASSETGMAGSRNQPQHF
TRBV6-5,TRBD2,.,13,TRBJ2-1,TGTGCCAGCAGTTGGGGACTATACAATGAGCAGTTCTTC,CASSWGLYNEQFF
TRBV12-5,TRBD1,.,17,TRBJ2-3,TGTGCTAGTGGTTTGTCCCCGGGACAGGGTGTTGCAGATACGCAGTATTTT,CASGLSPGQGVADTQYF
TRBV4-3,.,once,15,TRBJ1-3,TGCGCCAGCAGCGCCCGGATAGAGAGGGGAAACACCATATATTTT,CASSARIERGNTIYF
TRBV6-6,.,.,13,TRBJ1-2,TGTGCCAGCAGTTACAAGGAGGACTATGGCTACACCTTC,CASSYKEDYGYTF
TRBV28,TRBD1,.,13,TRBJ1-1,TGTGCCAGCAGTGTGCAGGGGGGCACTGAAGCTTTCTTT,CASSVQGGTEAFF
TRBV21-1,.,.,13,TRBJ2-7,TGTGCCAGTCCAGACAGGGGGAACTACGAGCAGTACTTC,CASPDRGNYEQYF
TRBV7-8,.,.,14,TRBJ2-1,TGTGCCAGCAGCTTAGAGGTCCGGAGGAATGAGCAGTTCTTC,CASSLEVRRNEQFF
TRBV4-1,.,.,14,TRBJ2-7,TGCGCCAGCAGCCAAGAGAAGGGGAGGTACGAGCAGTACTTC,CASSQEKGRYEQYF
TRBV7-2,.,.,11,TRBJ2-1,TGTGCCAGCAGCACGCGCAATGAGCAGTTCTTC,CASSTRNEQFF
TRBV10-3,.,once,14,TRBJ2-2,TGTGCCATCAGTGAGTCGGATGGGAGAGGGGAGCTGTTTTTT,CAISESDGRGELFF
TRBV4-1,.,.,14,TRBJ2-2,TGCGCCAGCAGCCATCTACAGGGTACCGGGGAGCTGTTTTTT,CASSHLQGTGELFF
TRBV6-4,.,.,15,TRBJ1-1,TGTGCCAGCAGTGACTCGCCCGCGGGGGTCACTGAAGCTTTCTTT,CASSDSPAGVTEAFF
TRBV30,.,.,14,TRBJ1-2,TGTGCCTGGAGTTTAGGCAGGGATTTCTATGGCTACACCTTC,CAWSLGRDFYGYTF
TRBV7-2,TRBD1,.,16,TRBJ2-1,TGTGCCAGCAGCTTAGACCGGACAGGGGGGTTCAATGAGCAGTTCTTC,CASSLDRTGGFNEQFF
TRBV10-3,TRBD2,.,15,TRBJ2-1,TGTGCCACAGAAACTAGCGGGGATTTCTACAATGAGCAGTTCTTC,CATETSGDFYNEQFF
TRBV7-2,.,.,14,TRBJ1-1,TGTGCCAGCAGCTCCAGACAAGGTAGCACTGAAGCTTTCTTT,CASSSRQGSTEAFF
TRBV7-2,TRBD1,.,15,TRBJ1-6,TGTGCCAGCAGCCTTCGGACAGGGATTAATTCACCCCTCCACTTT,CASSLRTGINSPLHF
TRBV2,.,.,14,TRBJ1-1,TGTGCCAGTGCCAGACTAACTACGAACACTGAAGCTTTCTTT,CASARLTTNTEAFF
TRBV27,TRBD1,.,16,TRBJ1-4,TGTGCCAGCAGGGGGGCGGGACAGGGGGCAGTTGAAAAACTGTTTTTT,CASRGAGQGAVEKLFF
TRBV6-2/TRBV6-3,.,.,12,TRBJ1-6,TGTGCCAGCAGCATTCCAAAGGGGCCCCTCCACTTT,CASSIPKGPLHF
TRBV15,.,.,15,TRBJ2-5,TGTGCCACCAGCAGAGGTTCGGGACAACAAGAGACCCAGTACTTC,CATSRGSGQQETQYF
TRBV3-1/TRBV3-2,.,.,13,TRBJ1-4,TGTGCCAGCAGCCAAAGAGGATACGAAAAACTGTTTTTT,CASSQRGYEKLFF
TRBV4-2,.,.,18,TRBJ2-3,TGTGCCAGCAGCCCTGAAAGGGGGGGCCTAATGAGCACAGATACGCAGTATTTT,CASSPERGGLMSTDTQYF
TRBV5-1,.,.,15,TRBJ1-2,TGCGCCAGCAGCTTTATGCGGTCGCTAAATGATGGCTACACCTTC,CASSFMRSLNDGYTF
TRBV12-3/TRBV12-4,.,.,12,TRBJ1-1,TGTGCCAGCAGTGGGAGGGTTTCGGAAGCTTTCTTT,CASSGRVSEAFF
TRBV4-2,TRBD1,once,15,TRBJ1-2,TGTGCCAACAGCCAAGGGACAGGGACTAACTATGGCTACACCTTC,CANSQGTGTNYGYTF
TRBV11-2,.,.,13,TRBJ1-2,TGTGCCAGCAGCTTAGAGACGGGCTATGGCTACACCTTC,CASSLETGYGYTF
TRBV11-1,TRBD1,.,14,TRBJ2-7,TGTGCCAGCAGCTTCGGACAGGGTACCTACGAGCAGTACTTC,CASSFGQGTYEQYF
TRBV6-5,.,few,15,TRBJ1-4,TGTGCCAGCAGTTACTCTGGGCAGGTTAATGAAAAACTGTTTTTT,CASSYSGQVNEKLFF
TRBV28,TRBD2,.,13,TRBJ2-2,TGTGCCAGCATCCTAGCGGACACCGGGGAGCTGTTTTTT,CASILADTGELFF
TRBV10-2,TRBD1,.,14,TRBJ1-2,TGCGCCAGCAGCGGTACCGGACAGGCTGGTAGCTACACCTTC,CASSGTGQAGSYTF
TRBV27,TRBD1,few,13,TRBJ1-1,TGTGCCAGCAGGGGACAGATGAACACTGAAGCTTTCTTT,CASRGQMNTEAFF
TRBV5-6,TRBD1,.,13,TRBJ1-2,TGTGCCAGCAGCCTGGACAGGGGGTATGGCTACACCTTC,CASSLDRGYGYTF
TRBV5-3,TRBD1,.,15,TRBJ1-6,TGTGCCAGAAGCTGGACAGGGAGGTATAATTCACCCCTCCACTTT,CARSWTGRYNSPLHF
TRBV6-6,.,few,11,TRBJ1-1,TGTGCCAGCAGTTACATGGGGGCAGCTTTCTTT,CASSYMGAAFF
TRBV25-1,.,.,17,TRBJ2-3,TGTGCCAGCAGTGAAAGTGGGCGTCGACAGGTCGGGGATACGCAGTATTTT,CASSESGRRQVGDTQYF
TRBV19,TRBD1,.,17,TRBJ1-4,TGTGCCAGTAGCTCCACAGGGGGCGCAGGGACTAATGAAAAACTGTTTTTT,CASSSTGGAGTNEKLFF
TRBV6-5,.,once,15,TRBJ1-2,TGTGCCAGCAGTTACGCCGACCGGGACTTGGGGGGCTACACCTTC,CASSYADRDLGGYTF
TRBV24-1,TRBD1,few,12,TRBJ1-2,TGTGCCACGGGACAGGGGTCCTATGGCTACACCTTC,CATGQGSYGYTF
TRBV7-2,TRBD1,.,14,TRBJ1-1,TGTGCCAGCTGTACCAGGGGGCAGGGCACTGAAGCTTTCTTT,CASCTRGQGTEAFF
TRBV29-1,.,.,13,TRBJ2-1,TGCAGCGTTGGCGGGGTCTCCTACAATGAGCAGTTCTTC,CSVGGVSYNEQFF